The rows below give T cell receptor beta chains drawn from one sample of a study of early stage breast cancer tumors. The protocol was immunoSEQ multiplex PCR, while the TCRdb copy is restricted to in-frame clones and leaves out a portion. The sample lists 4,500 to 6,000 clones, just over 70% occurring once. Sequencing was carried out using breast tumor tissue. The receptor source for this set is a person in their sixties with breast cancer. CDR3s include the opening cysteine and the closing phenylalanine or tryptophan. The order of the fields is V gene, D gene, J gene, clone size, CDR3 protein, CDR3 DNA. A D gene is named only where the DNA matches it firmly. Clone size appears in some rows only: once, few, many, or a class for an expanded clone.

TRBV9	NA	TRBJ1-1	NA	CASSVDQNTEAFF	TGTGCCAGCAGCGTAGACCAGAACACTGAAGCTTTCTTT
TRBV7-2	NA	TRBJ1-2	NA	CASSPGERNYGYTF	TGTGCCAGCAGCCCGGGGGAAAGAAACTATGGCTACACCTTC
TRBV27	NA	TRBJ2-1	NA	CASANLRSSYNEQFF	TGTGCCAGCGCAAACCTTAGAAGCTCCTACAATGAGCAGTTCTTC
TRBV7-2	NA	TRBJ2-1	NA	CASSLLGSKINEQFF	TGTGCCAGCAGCTTACTAGGATCGAAGATCAATGAGCAGTTCTTC
TRBV5-4	NA	TRBJ1-2	NA	CASSLVGNGYTF	TGTGCCAGCAGCTTGGTTGGGAATGGCTACACCTTC
TRBV19	TRBD2	TRBJ2-7	NA	CASSFSSGDMSYEQYF	TGTGCCAGTAGTTTCTCTAGCGGGGATATGTCCTACGAGCAGTACTTC
TRBV15	NA	TRBJ2-4	NA	CATSSLYWDIQYF	TGTGCCACCAGCAGTCTATATTGGGACATTCAGTACTTC
TRBV16	TRBD2	TRBJ2-7	NA	CASSQTSHSYEQYF	TGTGCCAGCAGCCAGACTAGCCATTCCTACGAGCAGTACTTC
TRBV16	TRBD1	TRBJ2-6	NA	CASSPSGTGKFSGANVLTF	TGTGCCAGCAGCCCGTCAGGGACAGGAAAGTTCTCTGGGGCCAACGTCCTGACTTTC
TRBV19	TRBD1	TRBJ1-5	NA	CASSIGVGGGQPQHF	TGTGCCAGTAGTATAGGGGTAGGGGGCGGTCAGCCCCAGCATTTT
TRBV5-5	NA	TRBJ2-1	NA	CASKAASSYNEQFF	TGTGCCAGCAAAGCGGCCTCCTCCTACAATGAGCAGTTCTTC
TRBV6-1	NA	TRBJ2-7	once	CASSEWTAYEQYF	TGTGCCAGCAGTGAATGGACAGCCTACGAGCAGTACTTC
TRBV5-1	NA	TRBJ1-3	NA	CASSFSGTSGNTIYF	TGCGCCAGCAGCTTCTCAGGGACCTCTGGAAACACCATATATTTT
TRBV11-1	NA	TRBJ2-7	NA	CASSSSVGEQYF	TGTGCCAGCAGCTCCTCCGTGGGCGAGCAGTACTTC
TRBV5-1	TRBD2	TRBJ2-2	NA	CASSSVLESGGAGELFF	TGCGCCAGCAGCTCCGTGTTGGAGAGCGGGGGGGCCGGGGAGCTGTTTTTT
TRBV5-8	NA	TRBJ1-1	NA	CASSFRMGTEAFF	TGTGCCAGCAGCTTCCGGATGGGCACTGAAGCTTTCTTT
TRBV5-1	TRBD2	TRBJ2-3	NA	CASSFTPGGQDTQYF	TGCGCCAGCAGCTTCACCCCGGGGGGGCAAGATACGCAGTATTTT
TRBV9	NA	TRBJ2-7	NA	CASSVDGGRGEQYF	TGTGCCAGCAGCGTAGATGGGGGGCGCGGGGAGCAGTACTTC
TRBV5-1	NA	TRBJ1-4	NA	CASSLDSKNEKLFF	TGCGCCAGCAGCTTGGACAGCAAAAATGAAAAACTGTTTTTT
TRBV28	TRBD1	TRBJ1-5	NA	CASNPTGLGNQPQHF	TGTGCCAGCAACCCGACAGGGTTAGGCAATCAGCCCCAGCATTTT
TRBV11-2	NA	TRBJ2-5	NA	CASSLQPGTETQYF	TGTGCCAGCAGCCTTCAGCCGGGTACGGAGACCCAGTACTTC
TRBV6-5	NA	TRBJ2-5	NA	CASRAGTGTFGTQYF	TGTGCCAGCAGGGCCGGTACGGGGACTTTTGGGACCCAGTACTTC
TRBV14	NA	TRBJ2-5	NA	CASSQDQLSLAGETQYF	TGTGCCAGCAGCCAAGATCAACTTTCTCTCGCCGGGGAGACCCAGTACTTC
TRBV5-1	TRBD2	TRBJ2-1	NA	CASSVSSGGVSYNEQFF	TGCGCCAGCAGCGTATCTAGCGGGGGGGTATCCTACAATGAGCAGTTCTTC
TRBV6-5	TRBD1	TRBJ1-1	NA	CASRPTGQANTEAFF	TGTGCCAGCAGACCCACGGGACAGGCGAACACTGAAGCTTTCTTT
TRBV7-8	NA	TRBJ2-7	NA	CASSLSRAPPHEQYF	TGTGCCAGCAGCCTCAGCCGGGCTCCTCCCCACGAGCAGTACTTC
TRBV11-2	NA	TRBJ2-2	NA	CASSFITGELFF	TGTGCCAGCAGCTTCATTACCGGGGAGCTGTTTTTT
TRBV5-1	NA	TRBJ1-2	once	CASSLVPGGDYGYTF	TGCGCCAGCAGCTTGGTACCGGGGGGCGACTATGGCTACACCTTC